This entry concerns a single T cell receptor (beta chain). This clonotype was counted only a few times. Which antigen it targets is not known. No base quality information exists; no much larger clone differs at one position. Systemically healthy Caucasian individuals from Russia, about 38 in total and aged roughly 6 to 100 years, were included as donors. Approximately 9.3 milliliters of peripheral blood were collected from each donor into EDTA-treated Vacutainer tubes. Ficoll-Paque density-gradient centrifugation was used to isolate PBMCs, with at least 6.5 million per sample. Total RNA, at least 5 micrograms per sample, was extracted from PBMCs with Trizol reagent. For every donor, flow cytometry on a PBMC aliquot measured the percentage of naive CD45RAhigh/CD27high T cells. These data belong to a study of blood T cells in healthy people across ages (dated by TCRdb to 2013 to 2016). The study in broad terms: In model experiments, roughly one uniquely barcoded TCR beta cDNA molecule per two T cells was captured by template switching. For two donors (one aged 18 to 29 and one aged 80 or older), the study analyzed two additional independent replicas of 1 million unique cDNA reads from the same blood draw. Donors of different ages were randomly distributed across sequencing lanes to avoid experimental bias. The study measured age-related changes in TCR beta repertoire diversity using deep sequencing normalized with unique cDNA molecular identifiers. Donors were grouped into four age groups: young (average about 15 years), middle-aged (39), aged (approximately 67) and long-lived (approximately 81). What the authors observed across the whole study: Estimates of total diversity based on one million sequenced T cells were considered lower bounds and underestimates. As age increased, observed TCR beta diversity per million T cells dropped in a roughly linear way, and a significant reduction was already evident by age roughly 40. Conclusive comparison of naive and antigen-experienced compartments was prevented by the profiling of bulk unsorted PBMCs. Because the CMV infection status of the donors was unknown, age-related changes in expanded clonotypes may potentially have been confounded. Compared with the aged group, the long-lived group had more naive CD4+ T cells, fewer expanded clones and increased TCR diversity, suggesting age selection. The percentage of naive T cells measured by flow cytometry correlated strongly with observed TCR beta diversity.

Receptors were amplified or captured by 5' RACE. A second PCR of about 6 to 11 cycles was run with a J-beta primer mix and a sample-barcoded 5' primer. A template-switch 5' adaptor carrying 12 random nucleotides introduced a unique molecular identifier onto each TCR beta cDNA molecule. Each sample yielded at least 3 million CDR3-containing paired-end reads. First-strand cDNA synthesis was performed from all RNA using the Mint cDNA synthesis kit, with priming by a TRBC-specific oligonucleotide. Following uracil-DNA glycosylase treatment, all cDNA underwent a first 18-cycle PCR with the universal primers M1SS and BC2_uni_R. Processing in the source paper ran as follows. For normalization, 1 million high-quality reads, each with a distinct molecular identifier, were randomly selected from each sample. Reads sharing molecular identifiers were discarded rather than binned into consensus sequences. CDR3 identification, clonotype clustering and error correction used MiTCR with a Q25 quality threshold and the strictest error-elimination algorithm. A nonparametric unseen species model with Euler transformation was used to estimate a lower bound on total TCR beta diversity. TCRdb reprocessing: public reads trimmed at Q25 with fastp, clones called with MiXCR, in-frame beta chains kept. One record per CDR3 amino acid sequence lists the most common genes and DNA. Here the V and J calls rest on TCRdb's processing, not on the authors' analysis. This sample lists some 1,800,000 distinct CDR3 sequences; about two fifths were detected once. The top ten clonotypes cover under 25% of the sample.

The source of this sequence is a human donor in good health. Sequences were obtained from blood.

The CDR3 in this case is CSARKAGGSPHTYEQYF. The DNA sequence follows: TGCAGTGCTAGAAAGGCAGGGGGCTCACCCCATACCTACGAGCAGTACTTC. In this chain, TRBV20-1 is recombined with TRBJ2-7; 8 junctional bases match TRBD1. As encoded in the germline V gene (reference sequence), CDR1 is DFQATT while CDR2 is SNEGSKA. Including cysteine and phenylalanine, the CDR3 has 17 amino acids. Only the CDR3 portion is preserved as DNA: 51 bases, with reading frame beginning at the first base. V is pruned by 2 bases and J by 2 bases, leaving 14 bases of the junction without a gene match.